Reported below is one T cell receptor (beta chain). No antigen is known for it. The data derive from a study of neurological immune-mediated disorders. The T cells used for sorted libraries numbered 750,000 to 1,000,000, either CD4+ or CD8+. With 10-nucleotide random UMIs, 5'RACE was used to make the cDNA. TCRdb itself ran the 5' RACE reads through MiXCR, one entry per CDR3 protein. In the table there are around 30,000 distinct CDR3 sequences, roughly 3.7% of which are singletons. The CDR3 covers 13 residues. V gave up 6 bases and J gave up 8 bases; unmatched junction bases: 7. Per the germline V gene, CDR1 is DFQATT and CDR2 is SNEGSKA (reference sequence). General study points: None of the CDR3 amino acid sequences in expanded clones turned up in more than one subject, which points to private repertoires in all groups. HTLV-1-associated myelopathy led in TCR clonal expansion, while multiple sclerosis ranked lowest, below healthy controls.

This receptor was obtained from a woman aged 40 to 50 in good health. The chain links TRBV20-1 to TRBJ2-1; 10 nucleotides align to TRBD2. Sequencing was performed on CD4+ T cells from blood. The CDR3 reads CSAAPSGGYEQFF. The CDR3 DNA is TGCAGTGCGGCCCCTAGCGGGGGTTATGAGCAGTTCTTC.